The 4 T cell receptor beta chains listed next were all sequenced from one sample in a study of control samples from healthy donors and cancer patients. Some clones are missing from TCRdb's copy, which holds only in-frame ones; the method was immunoSEQ multiplex PCR. Of about 86,000 clones listed, over 90% are singletons. Sequenced input: blood. The receptors originated from a woman in her twenties or thirties in good health.

The rearrangement uses TRBV27 and TRBJ1-2, with a tentative D call TRBD1 (6 bases). Trimming pared 3 bases from V and 7 bases from J, leaving 15 bases between. The germline CDR1 and CDR2 sequences are MNHEY and SMNVEV (reference sequence). CDR3 length: 14 amino acids. The CDR3 DNA follows: TGTGCCAGCAGTTTCTGGGGCAGGGGATCTGGCTACACCTTC. Its translation: CASSFWGRGSGYTF.

The chain joins TRBV28 to TRBJ1-2, with 9 bases identical to TRBD1. The germline gives CDR1 MDHEN, CDR2 SYDVKM. The ends lost 4 bases at V and 4 bases at J; junction bases unmatched: 1. This CDR3 region has 13 residues. The CDR3 region has the DNA TGTGCCAGCAGTTCGGGACAGGGCTATGGCTACACCTTC. It yields the protein CASSSGQGYGYTF.

CDR3 in amino acids: CASSEEQGWTSGTIRPTDTQYF. The CDR3, as DNA: TGTGCCAGCAGTGAAGAGCAAGGGTGGACTAGCGGGACGATTAGGCCAACAGATACGCAGTATTTT. V is TRBV2 and J is TRBJ2-3; TRBD2 aligns across 12 bases. Losses at the gene ends were 1 base for V and 3 bases for J; bases not matched to a gene: 20. Germline V CDR1 and CDR2: SNHLY, FYNNEI. The CDR3 has 22 residues.

The rearrangement links TRBV6-1 to TRBJ2-5; weak D call: TRBD2 (5 bases). Trimming removed 2 bases from V and 5 bases from J, with 15 bases in between. CDR1 is MNHNS and CDR2 is SASEGT in the germline V gene. This CDR3 contains 15 residues. The CDR3 reads CASSERTSQWETQYF. Here the CDR3 DNA reads TGTGCCAGCAGTGAAAGGACTTCCCAATGGGAGACCCAGTACTTC.